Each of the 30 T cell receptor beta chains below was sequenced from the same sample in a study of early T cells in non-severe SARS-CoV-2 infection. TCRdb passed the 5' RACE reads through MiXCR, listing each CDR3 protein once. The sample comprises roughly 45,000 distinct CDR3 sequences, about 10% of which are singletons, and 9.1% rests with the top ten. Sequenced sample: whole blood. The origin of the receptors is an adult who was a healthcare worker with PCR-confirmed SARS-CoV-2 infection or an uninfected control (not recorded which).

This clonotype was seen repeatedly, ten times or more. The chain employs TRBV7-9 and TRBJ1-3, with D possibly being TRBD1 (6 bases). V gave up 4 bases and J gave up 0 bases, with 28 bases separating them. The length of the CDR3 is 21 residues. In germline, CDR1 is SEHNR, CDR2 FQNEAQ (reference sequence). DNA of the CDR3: TGTGCCAGCAGCTCCCCGAGTTCTGGGACAAAGGGTCCTAACTCTGGAAACACCATATATTTT. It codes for CASSSPSSGTKGPNSGNTIYF. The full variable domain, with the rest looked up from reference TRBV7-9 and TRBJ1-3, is DTGVSQNPRHKITKRGQNVTFRCDPISEHNRLYWYRQTLGQGPEFLTYFQNEAQLEKSRLLSDRFSAERPKGSFSTLEIQRTEQGDSAMYLCASSSPSSGTKGPNSGNTIYFGEGSWLTVV.

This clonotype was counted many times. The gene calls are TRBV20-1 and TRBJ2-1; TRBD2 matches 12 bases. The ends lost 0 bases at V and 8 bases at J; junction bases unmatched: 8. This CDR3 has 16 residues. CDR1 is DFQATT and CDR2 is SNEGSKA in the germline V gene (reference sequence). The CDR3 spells CSAREILAGGHYEQFF. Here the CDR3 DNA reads TGCAGTGCTAGAGAGATCCTAGCGGGGGGGCATTATGAGCAGTTCTTC.

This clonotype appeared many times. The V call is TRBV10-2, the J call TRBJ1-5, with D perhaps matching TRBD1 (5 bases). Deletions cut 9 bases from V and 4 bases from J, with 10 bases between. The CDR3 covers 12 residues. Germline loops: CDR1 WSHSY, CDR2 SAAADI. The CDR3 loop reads CASSGLNQPQHF. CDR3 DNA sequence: TGCGCCAGTTCGGGGCTTAATCAGCCCCAGCATTTT.

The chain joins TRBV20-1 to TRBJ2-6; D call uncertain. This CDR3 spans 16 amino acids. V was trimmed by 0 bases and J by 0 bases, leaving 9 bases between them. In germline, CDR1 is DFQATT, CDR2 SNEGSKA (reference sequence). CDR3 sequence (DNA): TGCAGTGCTAGAGATCTGGGATTCTCTGGGGCCAACGTCCTGACTTTC. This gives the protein CSARDLGFSGANVLTF.

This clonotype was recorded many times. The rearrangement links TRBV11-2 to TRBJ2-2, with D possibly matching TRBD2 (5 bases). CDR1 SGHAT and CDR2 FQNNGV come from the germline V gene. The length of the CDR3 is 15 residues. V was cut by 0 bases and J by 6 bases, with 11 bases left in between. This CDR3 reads CASSLEGGGPGELFF. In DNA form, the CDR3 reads TGTGCCAGCAGCTTAGAGGGCGGAGGCCCCGGGGAGCTGTTTTTT.

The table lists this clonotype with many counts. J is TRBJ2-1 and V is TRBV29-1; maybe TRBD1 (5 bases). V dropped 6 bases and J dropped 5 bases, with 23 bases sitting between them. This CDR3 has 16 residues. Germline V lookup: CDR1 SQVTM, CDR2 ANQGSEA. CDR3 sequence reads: CSVPHRTDPGDNEQFF. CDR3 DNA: TGCAGCGTGCCACACAGGACGGATCCTGGGGACAATGAGCAGTTCTTC.

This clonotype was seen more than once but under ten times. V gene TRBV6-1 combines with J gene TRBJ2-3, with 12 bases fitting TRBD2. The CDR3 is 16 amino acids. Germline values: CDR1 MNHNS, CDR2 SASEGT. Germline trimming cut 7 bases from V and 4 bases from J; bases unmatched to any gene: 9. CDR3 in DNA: TGTGCCAGCACCCTGACTAGCGGGAGCGTTTCAGATACGCAGTATTTT. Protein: CASTLTSGSVSDTQYF.

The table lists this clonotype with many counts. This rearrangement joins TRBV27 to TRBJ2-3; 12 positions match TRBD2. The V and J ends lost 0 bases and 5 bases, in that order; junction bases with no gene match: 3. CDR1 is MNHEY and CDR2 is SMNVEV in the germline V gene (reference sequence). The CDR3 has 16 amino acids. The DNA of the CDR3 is TGTGCCAGCAGTTTATCAACTAGCGGGGGGAAAGATACGCAGTATTTT. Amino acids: CASSLSTSGGKDTQYF.

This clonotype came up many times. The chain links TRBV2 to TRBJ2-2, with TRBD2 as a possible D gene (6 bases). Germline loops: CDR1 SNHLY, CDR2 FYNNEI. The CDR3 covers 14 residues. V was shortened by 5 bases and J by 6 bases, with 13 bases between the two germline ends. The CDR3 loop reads CASSRGFSSGELFF. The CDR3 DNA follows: TGTGCCAGCAGTCGGGGGTTCAGTTCCGGGGAGCTGTTTTTT.

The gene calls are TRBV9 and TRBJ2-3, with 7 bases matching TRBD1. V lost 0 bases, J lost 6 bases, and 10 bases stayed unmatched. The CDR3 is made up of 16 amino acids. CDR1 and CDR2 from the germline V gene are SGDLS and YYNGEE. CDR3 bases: TGTGCCAGCAGCGTAGCTCTAGGGGGCAGATCTGATACGCAGTATTTT. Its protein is CASSVALGGRSDTQYF.

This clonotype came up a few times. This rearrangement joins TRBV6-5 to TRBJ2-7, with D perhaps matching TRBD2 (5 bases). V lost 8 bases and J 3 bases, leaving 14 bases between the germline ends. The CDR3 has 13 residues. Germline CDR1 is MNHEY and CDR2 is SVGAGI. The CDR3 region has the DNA TGTGCCAGCCGCCGCGACGGAGGCTACGAGCAGTACTTC. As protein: CASRRDGGYEQYF.

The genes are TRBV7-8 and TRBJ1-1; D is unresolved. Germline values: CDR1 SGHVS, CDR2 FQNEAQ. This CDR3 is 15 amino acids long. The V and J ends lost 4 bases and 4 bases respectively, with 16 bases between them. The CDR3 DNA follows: TGTGCCAGCAGCTCCCCTGAAGGGCGGGGCACTGAAGCTTTCTTT. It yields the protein CASSSPEGRGTEAFF.

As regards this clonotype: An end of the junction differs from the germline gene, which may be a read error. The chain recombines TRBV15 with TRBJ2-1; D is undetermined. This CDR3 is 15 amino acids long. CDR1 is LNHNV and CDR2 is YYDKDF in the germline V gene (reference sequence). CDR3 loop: CATSLTGRSNNEQFF. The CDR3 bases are TGTGCCACCAGCCTAACCGGCCGCTCCAACAATGAGCAGTTCTTC.

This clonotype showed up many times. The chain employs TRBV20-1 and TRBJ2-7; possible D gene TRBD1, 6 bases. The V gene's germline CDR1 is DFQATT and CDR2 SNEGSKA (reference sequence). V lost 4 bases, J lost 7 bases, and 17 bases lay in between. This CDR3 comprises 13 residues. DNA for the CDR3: TGCAGTGCTACCACGACAGGCCCTTGGGAGCAGTACTTC. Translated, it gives CSATTTGPWEQYF.

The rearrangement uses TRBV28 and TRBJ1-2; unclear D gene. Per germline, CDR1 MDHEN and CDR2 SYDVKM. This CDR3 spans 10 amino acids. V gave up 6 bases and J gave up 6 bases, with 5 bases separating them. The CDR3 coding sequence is TGTGCCAGCAGCCGTCATGGCTACACCTTC. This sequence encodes CASSRHGYTF.

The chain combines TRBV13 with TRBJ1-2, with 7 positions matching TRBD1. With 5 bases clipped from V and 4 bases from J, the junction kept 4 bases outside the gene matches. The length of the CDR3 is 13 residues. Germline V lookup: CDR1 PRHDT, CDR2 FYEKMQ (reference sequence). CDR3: CASSVRGAYGYTF. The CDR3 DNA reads TGTGCCAGCAGCGTCAGGGGGGCCTATGGCTACACCTTC.

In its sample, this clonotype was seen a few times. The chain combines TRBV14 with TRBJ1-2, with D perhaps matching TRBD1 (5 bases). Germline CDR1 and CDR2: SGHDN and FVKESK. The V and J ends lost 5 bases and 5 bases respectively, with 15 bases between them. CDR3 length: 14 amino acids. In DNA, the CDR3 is TGTGCCAGCAGCTTCAGGGCCCTCGGATATGGCTACACCTTC. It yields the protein CASSFRALGYGYTF.

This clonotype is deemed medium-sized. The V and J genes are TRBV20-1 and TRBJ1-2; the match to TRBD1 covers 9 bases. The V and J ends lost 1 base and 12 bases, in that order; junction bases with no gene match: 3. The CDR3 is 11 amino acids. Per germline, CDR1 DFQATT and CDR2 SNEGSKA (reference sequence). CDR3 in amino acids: CSARADRGHTF. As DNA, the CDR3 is TGCAGTGCTAGAGCGGACAGGGGACACACCTTC.

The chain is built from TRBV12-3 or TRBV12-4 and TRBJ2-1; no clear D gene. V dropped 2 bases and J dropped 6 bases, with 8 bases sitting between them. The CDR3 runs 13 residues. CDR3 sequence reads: CASSLPGFNEQFF. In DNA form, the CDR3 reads TGTGCCAGCAGTTTACCGGGTTTCAATGAGCAGTTCTTC.

Here the CDR3 reads CASSSRDSEKLFF. The CDR3 DNA is TGTGCCAGCAGCTCGCGGGACAGTGAAAAACTGTTTTTT. This chain connects TRBV11-2 to TRBJ1-4; 7 bases match TRBD1. J lost 7 bases, V lost 4 bases, and 3 bases had no gene match. This CDR3 is built from 13 residues. The V gene's germline CDR1 is SGHAT and CDR2 FQNNGV.

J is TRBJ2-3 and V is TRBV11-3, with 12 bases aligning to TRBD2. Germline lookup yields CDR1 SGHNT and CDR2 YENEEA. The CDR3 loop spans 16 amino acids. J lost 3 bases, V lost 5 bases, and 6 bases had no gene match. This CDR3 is CASSRGLAGPTDTQYF. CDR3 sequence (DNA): TGTGCCAGCAGCCGCGGACTAGCGGGGCCAACAGATACGCAGTATTTT.

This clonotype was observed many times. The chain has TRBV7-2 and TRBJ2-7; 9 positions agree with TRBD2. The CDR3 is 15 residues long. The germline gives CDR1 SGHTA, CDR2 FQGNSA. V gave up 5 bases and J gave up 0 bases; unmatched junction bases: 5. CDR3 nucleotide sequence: TGTGCCAGCAGCGCCTGGACTAGCGTCTCCTACGAGCAGTACTTC. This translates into CASSAWTSVSYEQYF.

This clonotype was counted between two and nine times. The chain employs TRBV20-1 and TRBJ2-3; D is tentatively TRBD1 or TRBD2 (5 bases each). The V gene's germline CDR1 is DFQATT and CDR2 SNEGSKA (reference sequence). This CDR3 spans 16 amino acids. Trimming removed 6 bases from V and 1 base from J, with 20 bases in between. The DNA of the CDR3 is TGCAGTGCGCTTCGTGACAGCCCCGGGGGCACAGATACGCAGTATTTT. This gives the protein CSALRDSPGGTDTQYF.

CDR3 in DNA: TGTGCCACTAACGCGGCGGTATCCGGGGCCAACGTCCTGACTTTC. Protein sequence: CATNAAVSGANVLTF. This rearrangement joins TRBV6-2 or TRBV6-3 to TRBJ2-6; D remains ambiguous. V lost 10 bases, J lost 4 bases, and 17 bases lay in between. The CDR3 is 15 residues long. Germline CDR1 is MNHEY and CDR2 is SVGEGT.

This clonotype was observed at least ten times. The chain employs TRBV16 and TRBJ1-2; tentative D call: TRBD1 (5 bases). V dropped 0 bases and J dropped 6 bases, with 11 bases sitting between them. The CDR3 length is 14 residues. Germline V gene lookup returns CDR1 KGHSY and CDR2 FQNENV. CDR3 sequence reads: CASSQSSGTNGYTF. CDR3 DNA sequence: TGTGCCAGCAGCCAATCATCGGGGACCAATGGCTACACCTTC.

Here the CDR3 DNA reads TGTGCCAGCAGCCCGAGACTAGCGGGAGGATTGGACAATGAGCAGTTCTTC. Translating it yields CASSPRLAGGLDNEQFF. This chain connects TRBV9 to TRBJ2-1, with 13 bases matching TRBD2. The CDR3 length is 17 residues. CDR1 SGDLS and CDR2 YYNGEE come from the germline V gene. V lost 4 bases, J lost 5 bases, and 9 bases stayed unmatched.

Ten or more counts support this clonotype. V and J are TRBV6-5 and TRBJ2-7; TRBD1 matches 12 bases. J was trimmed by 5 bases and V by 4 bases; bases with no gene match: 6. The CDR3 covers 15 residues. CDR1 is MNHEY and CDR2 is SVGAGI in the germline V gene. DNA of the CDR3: TGTGCCAGCAGTTTCTTCGGGACAGGGGGCCACGAGCAGTACTTC. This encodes CASSFFGTGGHEQYF.

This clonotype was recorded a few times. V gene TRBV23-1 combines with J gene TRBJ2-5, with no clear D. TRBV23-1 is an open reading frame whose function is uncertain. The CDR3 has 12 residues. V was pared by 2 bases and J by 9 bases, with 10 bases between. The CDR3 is CASSQDGPSQYF. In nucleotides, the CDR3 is TGCGCCAGCAGTCAAGACGGTCCGTCCCAGTACTTC.

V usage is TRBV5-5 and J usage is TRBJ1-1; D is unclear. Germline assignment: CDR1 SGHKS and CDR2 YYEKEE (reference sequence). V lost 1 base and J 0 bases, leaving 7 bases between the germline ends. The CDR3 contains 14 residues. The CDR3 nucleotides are TGTGCCAGCAGCTTGCTCCGGCTGAACACTGAAGCTTTCTTT. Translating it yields CASSLLRLNTEAFF. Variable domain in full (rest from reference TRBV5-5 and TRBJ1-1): DAGVTQSPTHLIKTRGQQVTLRCSPISGHKSVSWYQQVLGQGPQFIFQYYEKEERGRGNFPDRFSARQFPNYSSELNVNALLLGDSALYLCASSLLRLNTEAFFGQGTRLTVV.

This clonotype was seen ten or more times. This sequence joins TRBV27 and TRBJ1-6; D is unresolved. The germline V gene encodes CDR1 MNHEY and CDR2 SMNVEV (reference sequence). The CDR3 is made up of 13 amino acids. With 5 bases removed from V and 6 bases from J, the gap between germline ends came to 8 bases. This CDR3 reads CASSINFNSPLHF. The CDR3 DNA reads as TGTGCCAGCAGTATCAATTTTAATTCACCCCTCCACTTT.